This TCR beta chain comes out of a study of T-cell reconstitution after alpha-beta-depleted transplantation in children (TCRdb year 2016). Broadly, across the study: T-cell immune reconstitution after TCRalphabeta/CD19-depleted allogeneic hematopoietic cell transplantation in children was quantitatively tracked in the study by means of TCR repertoire profiling.

The treatment or condition tag for this specimen amounts to: allogeneic hematopoietic cell transplantation with graft depleted of TCRalphabeta T cells and CD19 B cells. Transplant recipients were children who received TCRalphabeta/CD19-depleted allogeneic hematopoietic cell grafts. Overall study results and their limits: About two months after transplant, the apparently early recovery of alphabetaT-cell counts reportedly depended on just several hundred clones that had expanded rapidly and came from non-depleted graft cells. Hyperexpanded clone frequencies declined over subsequent months; after one year, T-cell counts and TCRbeta diversity were mostly attributed to newly produced T cells. The high TCRbeta diversity at day 60 in some patients was ascribed to recipient T cells and intrathymic progenitors that had survived conditioning.

Taken from cysteine to phenylalanine, the CDR3 has 15 residues. The only DNA kept is the CDR3, 45 bases in frame from the first base. V is cut by 4 bases and J by 0 bases, and the space between the germline ends is 10 bases. The germline V gene (reference sequence) provides CDR1 SEHNR and CDR2 FQNEAQ. This clonotype was recorded at least ten times. Its antigen target is currently unknown. Within one base of it there is no much larger clone, and no base qualities were kept. Library preparation employed PCR. Reads for this sample came from an Illumina HiSeq 2500. Molecular barcoding was employed in the preparation of TCR libraries, with unique molecular identifiers being used to normalize TCRbeta repertoire quantification. TCRdb's own reprocessing of the public reads used fastp at Q25 and MiXCR and kept productive beta chains. Here each entry gathers all rows of one CDR3 protein and keeps the most common genes and DNA. This sample has under 300,000 distinct CDR3 sequences in its table, and around a tenth of those were observed once. The ten largest clones capture roughly a quarter of the sample.

This clonotype was obtained from a male patient aged 2-15 years who had a stem cell transplant for chronic granulomatous disease, so the T cells may come from the graft donor. Sequences were derived from peripheral blood, sampled 180 days after TCRalphabeta/CD19-depleted stem cell transplant. Rearrangement joined TRBV7-9 to TRBJ2-1, with TRBD2 perhaps the D gene, on 6 matching bases. The CDR3 protein sequence reads: CASSSRERSYNEQFF. In nucleotides, the sequence is TGTGCCAGCAGCTCCCGGGAGCGCTCCTACAATGAGCAGTTCTTC. The variable domain in full, with residues beyond the CDR3 obtained from the reference TRBV7-9 and TRBJ2-1 genes, is DTGVSQNPRHKITKRGQNVTFRCDPISEHNRLYWYRQTLGQGPEFLTYFQNEAQLEKSRLLSDRFSAERPKGSFSTLEIQRTEQGDSAMYLCASSSRERSYNEQFFGPGTRLTVL.